The rows below give T cell receptor beta chains drawn from one sample of a study of neoadjuvant anti-PD-1 for oral cavity cancer. Sequencing used immunoSEQ multiplex PCR; TCRdb keeps in-frame clones, though not all of them. The data hold 10,000 to 15,000 clones, with 60% to 75% observed a single time. The input for sequencing was PBMCs, taken after nivolumab (anti-PD-1) treatment. The receptors derive from a person aged 35-79 years with oral cavity squamous cell carcinoma. Both conserved end residues are part of each CDR3. The order of the fields is clone size, V gene, D gene, J gene, CDR3 protein, CDR3 DNA. D genes are given only for firm matches. Size tells how often a clone was seen (once, few, many) or the class of an expanded clone, and some rows leave it out.

>.|TRBV6-1|.|TRBJ1-2
CASSEPRVKYGYTF
TGTGCCAGCAGTGAACCCCGGGTAAAATATGGCTACACCTTC
>few|TRBV7-3|.|TRBJ2-6
CASSFTGANVLTF
TGTGCCAGCAGCTTTACCGGGGCCAACGTCCTGACTTTC
>.|TRBV4-1|TRBD2|TRBJ2-4
CASSQVLAGLAKNIQYF
TGCGCCAGCAGCCAAGTCCTAGCGGGTCTAGCCAAAAACATTCAGTACTTC
>.|TRBV7-9|.|TRBJ1-1
CASSPKVNRKNTEAFF
TGTGCCAGCAGCCCAAAGGTCAACCGAAAGAACACTGAAGCTTTCTTT
>few|TRBV27|.|TRBJ2-7
CASSYRFDSYEQYF
TGTGCCAGCAGTTATCGCTTTGACTCCTACGAGCAGTACTTC
>.|TRBV6-5|TRBD2|TRBJ2-7
CASTTTSGAYEQYF
TGTGCCAGCACGACGACTAGCGGGGCCTACGAGCAGTACTTC
>.|TRBV28|.|TRBJ2-4
CASKTSGAQINIQYF
TGTGCCAGCAAAACCTCGGGAGCCCAGATAAACATTCAGTACTTC
>.|TRBV4-1|.|TRBJ1-1
CASSQFDPWDTEAFF
TGCGCCAGCAGCCAATTCGACCCTTGGGACACTGAAGCTTTCTTT
>.|TRBV7-9|TRBD1|TRBJ1-1
CASSNLGQGTLAFF
TGTGCCAGCAGCAACCTCGGACAGGGAACATTAGCTTTCTTT
>.|TRBV6-1|.|TRBJ1-2
CASKGDGNYGYTF
TGTGCCAGCAAAGGAGACGGAAACTATGGCTACACCTTC
>.|TRBV6-5|.|TRBJ1-4
CASRHSPTNEKLFF
TGTGCCAGCAGACACAGTCCAACTAATGAAAAACTGTTTTTT
>few|TRBV29-1|.|TRBJ1-1
CSVEEVRQQAFF
TGCAGCGTTGAAGAGGTCCGACAACAGGCTTTCTTT
>.|TRBV5-4|.|TRBJ2-1
CASSLGYIRTASSYNEQFF
TGTGCCAGCAGCTTAGGGTATATAAGGACAGCAAGCTCCTACAATGAGCAGTTCTTC
>.|TRBV29-1|.|TRBJ2-7
CSAGTVPYEQYF
TGCAGCGCCGGGACGGTTCCCTACGAGCAGTACTTC
>few|TRBV28|.|TRBJ1-1
CASSFSHTEAFF
TGTGCCAGCAGTTTTTCCCACACTGAAGCTTTCTTT
>.|TRBV14|.|TRBJ2-3
CASSESTDTQYF
TGTGCCAGCAGCGAGAGCACAGATACGCAGTATTTT
>.|TRBV7-2|.|TRBJ1-2
CASTPYPGDGYTF
TGTGCCAGCACCCCCTACCCCGGAGATGGCTACACCTTC
>.|TRBV30|TRBD2|TRBJ2-7
CAWVLLAGPYEQYF
TGTGCCTGGGTCCTTCTAGCGGGACCATACGAGCAGTACTTC
>once|TRBV9|.|TRBJ2-7
CASSVVFFWSYEQYF
TGTGCCAGCAGCGTAGTTTTTTTCTGGAGCTACGAGCAGTACTTC
>.|TRBV6-4|.|TRBJ2-1
CASSDSTSGNTLDEQFF
TGTGCCAGCAGTGACTCGACTTCAGGTAATACTCTCGATGAGCAGTTCTTC
>few|TRBV5-1|.|TRBJ1-1
CASSLGERNTEAFF
TGCGCCAGCAGCTTGGGGGAAAGGAACACTGAAGCTTTCTTT
>.|TRBV27|TRBD1|TRBJ2-1
CASRRWLRGSSYNEQFF
TGTGCCAGCAGGCGTTGGCTCAGGGGGAGCTCCTACAATGAGCAGTTCTTC
>.|TRBV7-2|.|TRBJ1-1
CASSLAGTNTEAFF
TGTGCCAGCAGCTTAGCGGGGACAAACACTGAAGCTTTCTTT
>.|TRBV15|.|TRBJ1-1
CATSTQGRTEAFF
TGTGCCACCAGCACCCAGGGGCGCACTGAAGCTTTCTTT
>.|TRBV2|.|TRBJ2-5
CASSEQKETQYF
TGTGCCAGCAGTGAGCAAAAAGAGACCCAGTACTTC
>.|TRBV6-5|.|TRBJ2-3
CASSPLSDTDTQYF
TGTGCCAGCAGTCCTCTTAGCGACACAGATACGCAGTATTTT
>.|TRBV2|.|TRBJ2-7
CASKGSGSYEQYF
TGTGCCAGCAAAGGGTCAGGGAGCTACGAGCAGTACTTC
>.|TRBV14|TRBD2|TRBJ2-7
CASSSTSGTYEQYF
TGTGCCAGCAGCTCTACTAGCGGAACCTACGAGCAGTACTTC
>.|TRBV10-3|.|TRBJ1-1
CAISGSMENTEAFF
TGTGCCATCAGTGGGTCGATGGAGAACACTGAAGCTTTCTTT
>.|TRBV2|.|TRBJ1-5
CASSEAHRGQPQHF
TGTGCCAGCAGTGAGGCCCACCGCGGTCAGCCCCAGCATTTT
>.|TRBV6-6|.|TRBJ2-3
CASSYGQGTDTQYF
TGTGCCAGCAGTTACGGGCAGGGGACAGATACGCAGTATTTT
>.|TRBV15|TRBD2|TRBJ2-5
CATSRELAGEETQYF
TGTGCCACCAGCAGAGAACTAGCGGGAGAAGAGACCCAGTACTTC
>.|TRBV4-1|.|TRBJ2-1
CASSQQRLVRNYNEQFF
TGCGCCAGCAGCCAACAAAGACTTGTCCGTAATTACAATGAGCAGTTCTTC
>few|TRBV4-1|.|TRBJ1-3
CASSQDRGGSGNTIYF
TGCGCCAGCAGCCAAGACAGGGGTGGTTCTGGAAACACCATATATTTT
>.|TRBV6-6|TRBD1|TRBJ1-5
CASSHRGGGNQPQHF
TGTGCCAGCAGTCACAGGGGCGGGGGCAATCAGCCCCAGCATTTT
>.|TRBV9|.|TRBJ2-3
CASTLLDSITDTQYF
TGTGCCAGCACCTTACTAGACAGCATCACAGATACGCAGTATTTT
>few|TRBV11-3|.|TRBJ1-6
CASSSGGPSNSPLHF
TGTGCCAGCAGCTCGGGGGGGCCGTCTAATTCACCCCTCCACTTT
>.|TRBV4-1|.|TRBJ1-3
CASSQGGRGRGSGNTIYF
TGCGCCAGCAGCCAAGGGGGCAGGGGAAGGGGCTCTGGAAACACCATATATTTT
>.|TRBV7-2|.|TRBJ2-5
CASSWGLAVGLQETQYF
TGTGCCAGCAGCTGGGGGTTAGCGGTGGGTTTACAAGAGACCCAGTACTTC
>.|TRBV15|.|TRBJ1-5
CATSRVGGLSNQPQHF
TGTGCCACCAGCAGAGTTGGGGGCCTTTCCAATCAGCCCCAGCATTTT
>.|TRBV19|.|TRBJ2-7
CASSIGHSYEQYF
TGTGCCAGTAGTATCGGCCACTCCTACGAGCAGTACTTC
>.|TRBV6-1|.|TRBJ1-1
CASNLYTNTEAFF
TGTGCCAGCAACCTATACACGAACACTGAAGCTTTCTTT
>.|TRBV6-6|TRBD1|TRBJ1-5
CASTIQGAGNQPQHF
TGTGCCAGCACCATACAGGGGGCTGGGAATCAGCCCCAGCATTTT
>.|TRBV7-9|TRBD1|TRBJ1-1
CASSLGQAEAFF
TGTGCCAGCAGCTTGGGACAGGCTGAAGCTTTCTTT
>.|TRBV2|TRBD1|TRBJ2-7
CASGQDLFYEQYF
TGTGCCAGCGGACAGGATCTATTTTACGAGCAGTACTTC
>.|TRBV5-1|.|TRBJ2-1
CASSLVLGAQEQFF
TGCGCCAGCAGCTTGGTTTTAGGGGCCCAAGAGCAGTTCTTC
>few|TRBV28|.|TRBJ1-5
CATLFDVAQHF
TGTGCCACCTTATTCGACGTGGCCCAGCATTTT
>.|TRBV9|TRBD2|TRBJ2-7
CASSGTSGAYEQYF
TGTGCCAGCAGCGGGACTAGCGGGGCCTACGAGCAGTACTTC
>.|TRBV30|.|TRBJ2-3
CARGGGDTQYF
TGTGCCCGGGGAGGCGGAGATACGCAGTATTTT
>.|TRBV9|.|TRBJ2-1
CASSVGQGTYNEQFF
TGTGCCAGCAGCGTAGGCCAGGGGACCTACAATGAGCAGTTCTTC
>.|TRBV7-2|TRBD1|TRBJ1-2
CASSPGTVYGYTF
TGTGCCAGCAGCCCCGGGACAGTCTATGGCTACACCTTC
>.|TRBV7-9|.|TRBJ2-7
CASSLRGYEQYF
TGTGCCAGCAGCTTAAGGGGGTACGAGCAGTACTTC
>.|TRBV19|.|TRBJ2-1
CASSMTGDANEQFF
TGTGCCAGTAGTATGACAGGTGATGCCAATGAGCAGTTCTTC